This T cell receptor beta chain is from a study of blood T cell repertoires in COVID-19 (dated by TCRdb to 2020 to 2022). In the study overall: Collaborator samples came from the United States, Italy and Spain and covered acute and convalescent phases of COVID-19. The prospective study material was composed of cDNA or gDNA derived from T cells, B-cell-depleted T cells, or PBMCs. The dataset comprised deeply sampled blood TCRbeta repertoires from subjects exposed to, actively infected with, or recovered from COVID-19. The repertoires were released in a freely available public database meant as a resource for research on the immune response to SARS-CoV-2. The samples were drawn from two sources: the first 160 participants of the ongoing ImmuneRACE study, and 1,000 to 1,500 subjects contributed by 6 global collaborators. Sample metadata almost always included a de-identified subject ID, COVID-19 status, age in years and sex. Where available, HLA class I and class II types were obtained from metadata supplied by the sample provider rather than from assay-based typing.

TCRbeta CDR3 regions were amplified from genomic DNA using the immunoSEQ Assay, a bias-controlled multiplex PCR. Processing in the source paper ran as follows. Nucleated cell counts per sample were estimated from amplification of reference gene primers within the assay. Sequence reads were collapsed and filtered to measure the absolute abundance of every unique TCRbeta CDR3 rearrangement. For each sample, productive Simpson clonality was calculated by taking the square root of Simpson's diversity index across productive rearrangements. The immuneACCESS repertoire file appears here via TCRdb, limited to in-frame rearrangements. These files lack a portion of the clones; in checked studies, under half of the deficit traces to unresolved V genes, and the cause of the others is not known. From that table come the V and J calls and clone size; the DNA was used to work out D and trimming. In all, the sample holds about 90,000 clones, and about 78% of those were seen once. Roughly 14% of the sample goes to the ten largest clones.

On this clone: Its specific antigen is unknown. No base quality values were provided; no much bigger clone lies one nucleotide off.

Overall results and qualifications from the work: The quantity of clinical and demographic metadata differed by source and by participant and was supplied without curation.

Each collaborating institution followed its own protocols to collect whole blood in K2EDTA tubes. For TCRbeta analysis, collaborators shipped samples in one of three forms: frozen whole blood, isolated PBMCs, or DNA extracted from either of those sample types. CDR1 and CDR2 are read off the germline V gene as MDHEN and SYDVKM. Relative to germline, V is 3 bases shorter and J is 7 bases shorter, with 10 bases between their ends. The CDR3 holds 14 amino acids from the cysteine to the phenylalanine. The CDR3 DNA has 42 bases and is translated from base 1. The chain couples TRBV28 to TRBJ1-6; the D gene is perhaps TRBD1, on 5 matching bases. The sequence was obtained from a woman of 80 years or more with acute or convalescent COVID-19. The sequenced sample was peripheral blood. The DNA sequence is TGTGCCAGCAGTTTGGGGGGAGGCAATTCACCCCTCCACTTT. Its amino acids are CASSLGGGNSPLHF.